This TCR beta chain was obtained from a study of shared clonotypes between healthy human individuals. Study information: Every donor yielded three CD4 naive, three CD4 memory, two CD8 naive and one CD8 memory plate.

CDR1 and CDR2 (germline): SGHTA, FQGNSA. V was clipped by 2 bases and J by 2 bases; unmatched bases: 7. The CDR3 runs to 16 residues. Study results and caveats: Generally, estimated richness proved larger in naive subsets than it did in memory subsets.

As for this clone: What it recognizes is unknown.

Each subset's genomic DNA was split evenly across several immunoSEQ plates. Original methodology: ImmunoSEQ output held junction-only sequences without quality scores, so filtering differed. TCRdb keeps only in-frame clones here, not all; method: immunoSEQ multiplex PCR. The D gene and trimming were derived from the DNA, and the V and J assignments and clone size from that table. The top ten clones hold 8% to 13% of a sample with 330,000 or so clones, 73% of them seen once. The chain recombines TRBV7-2 with TRBJ2-5, with TRBD2 matching 8 bases. The sequence was obtained from a young man in good health. Source material: memory CD4+ T cells sorted from blood. Specified subset: CD45RA-negative fraction. CDR3 nucleotides: TGTGCCAGCAGCTTAACGATAGCGGGAATTCAAGAGACCCAGTACTTC. Protein product: CASSLTIAGIQETQYF.